These 14 T cell receptor beta chains came from one sample sequenced in a study of T cell repertoires in aging, cancer and after chemotherapy. Peripheral blood genomic DNA, not sorted cells or RNA, was the template. A mixed TRB-A/B primer pool amplified rearranged TRB by multiplex touch-down PCR. A single record per CDR3 protein comes from TCRdb applying MiXCR to the multiplex PCR reads. Of 9,400 or so distinct CDR3 sequences in the sample, 39% were seen once. Sequencing used blood. These receptors originate from a human donor in good health.

V is TRBV5-6 and J is TRBJ2-1; D is possibly TRBD1 or TRBD2 (5 bases each). The CDR3 contains 15 residues. The V end lost 4 bases, the J end lost 4 bases, and 15 bases lay between the germline ends. Germline assignment: CDR1 SGHDT and CDR2 YYEEEE. The CDR3 sequence: CASSRYGADYNEQFF. The CDR3 DNA follows: TGTGCCAGCAGCCGCTACGGGGCCGATTACAATGAGCAGTTCTTC. Complete variable domain (other parts from reference TRBV5-6 and TRBJ2-1): DAGVTQSPTHLIKTRGQQVTLRCSPKSGHDTVSWYQQALGQGPQFIFQYYEEEERQRGNFPDRFSGHQFPNYSSELNVNALLLGDSALYLCASSRYGADYNEQFFGPGTRLTVL.

The chain carries TRBV6-5 and TRBJ1-5; D not certain. V was pared by 0 bases and J by 1 base, with 10 bases between. The germline gives CDR1 MNHEY, CDR2 SVGAGI. This CDR3 contains 16 residues. DNA for the CDR3: TGTGCCAGCAGTTACTCCTTCTCCCAGAGCAATCAGCCCCAGCATTTT. It yields the protein CASSYSFSQSNQPQHF.

The J gene is TRBJ2-1, the V gene TRBV24-1, with 9 bases aligning to TRBD2. Germline V gene sequence: CDR1 KGHDR, CDR2 SFDVKD. The J segment lost 5 bases and the V segment lost 11 bases, leaving 9 bases of the junction unmatched. The CDR3 runs 14 residues. CDR3 in DNA: TGTGCCATAAGCCTAGCGGGGTTAGACAATGAGCAGTTCTTC. It encodes CAISLAGLDNEQFF.

In regard to this clonotype: A read error may account for a junction end that differs from germline. V and J are TRBV6-5 and TRBJ1-4; D is unclear. This CDR3 is built from 13 residues. Germline V CDR1 and CDR2: MNHEY, SVGAGI. CDR3 loop: CASDPDVNAKLFF. CDR3 bases: TGTGCCAGTGACCCGGACGTAAATGCAAAACTGTTTTTT.

V and J are TRBV5-3 and TRBJ2-3; a possible D gene is TRBD2 (6 bases). TRBV5-3 belongs to the ORF category, with a function that is uncertain. The CDR3 extends over 18 amino acids. V lost 8 bases and J 0 bases, leaving 25 bases between the germline ends. The CDR3 protein is CASSPLAPAGISTDTQYF. CDR3 nucleotides: TGTGCCAGCAGCCCCTTGGCACCAGCGGGCATTAGCACAGATACGCAGTATTTT.

This chain joins TRBV27 and TRBJ2-3; D remains ambiguous. The CDR3 extends over 16 amino acids. V lost 6 bases to trimming and J lost 3 bases, with 19 bases between them. CDR1 and CDR2 (germline): MNHEY, SMNVEV (reference sequence). CDR3 sequence reads: CASSPVQAHLTDTQYF. The CDR3 DNA is TGTGCCAGCAGCCCCGTTCAGGCCCACTTGACAGATACGCAGTATTTT.

The chain carries TRBV18 and TRBJ1-2; D might be TRBD1 (5 bases). Germline CDR1 KGHSH, CDR2 LQKENI. The CDR3 runs to 13 residues. With 5 bases removed from V and 6 bases from J, the gap between germline ends came to 13 bases. This chain's CDR3 is CASSSNGADGYTF. CDR3 coding DNA: TGTGCCAGCTCATCGAACGGGGCCGATGGCTACACCTTC.

This clonotype was counted a few times. V and J are TRBV5-5 and TRBJ2-7, with D possibly being TRBD1 (7 bases). The length of the CDR3 is 15 residues. V was trimmed by 4 bases and J by 3 bases, leaving 17 bases between them. CDR1 is SGHKS, CDR2 YYEKEE, per germline (reference sequence). This CDR3 reads CASSLKGAGFYEQYF. In DNA form, the CDR3 reads TGTGCCAGCAGCCTAAAGGGGGCGGGATTCTACGAGCAGTACTTC.

The rearrangement joins TRBV19 to TRBJ2-5; D uncertain. The CDR3 has 14 amino acids. CDR1 and CDR2 from the germline V gene are LNHDA and SQIVND (reference sequence). The ends were cut back, 5 bases at V and 5 bases at J, with 15 bases in the middle. The chain's CDR3 is CASSPRVGPETQYF. The CDR3 coding sequence is TGTGCCAGTAGTCCCCGTGTAGGGCCGGAGACCCAGTACTTC.

The V call is TRBV10-3, the J call TRBJ1-1; 9 bases are shared with TRBD1. J gave up 5 bases and V 2 bases, and 3 bases lay outside the gene matches. Germline V gene data show CDR1 as ENHRY and CDR2 as SYGVKD. The CDR3 loop spans 14 amino acids. This chain's CDR3 is CAISEKQGATEAFF. The CDR3, as DNA: TGTGCCATCAGTGAGAAACAGGGGGCAACTGAAGCTTTCTTT.

The chain carries TRBV6-6 and TRBJ1-2; D gene unclear. Germline loops: CDR1 MNHNY, CDR2 SVGAGI (reference sequence). This CDR3 region has 11 residues. Trimming took 4 bases from V and 0 from J, leaving 0 bases between them. As DNA, the CDR3 is TGTGCCAGCAGTTCTAACTATGGCTACACCTTC. Translating it yields CASSSNYGYTF.

This clonotype is classed as medium-sized (0.01 to 0.1%). This chain connects TRBV12-3 or TRBV12-4 to TRBJ2-5, with TRBD2 matching 8 bases. CDR3 length: 14 residues. Trimming removed 5 bases from V and 3 bases from J; junction bases left unmatched: 5. As DNA, the CDR3 is TGTGCCAGCAGTGGCGGGGGGCGAGAAGAGACCCAGTACTTC. The encoded protein is CASSGGGREETQYF.

This clonotype showed up just a few times. This chain connects TRBV27 to TRBJ2-3; D might be TRBD2 (6 bases). V was clipped by 4 bases and J by 0 bases, with 11 bases between them. CDR3 length: 15 residues. The germline V gene encodes CDR1 MNHEY and CDR2 SMNVEV (reference sequence). The CDR3 loop reads CASSSIAASTDTQYF. CDR3 in DNA: TGTGCCAGCAGTTCTATAGCGGCTAGCACAGATACGCAGTATTTT.

This clonotype was picked up a small number of times. CDR3 amino acids: CASSYTGLAGPDNLQFF. The CDR3 coding sequence is TGTGCCAGCAGTTACACGGGACTAGCGGGACCGGACAATCTGCAGTTCTTC. J is TRBJ2-1 and V is TRBV6-5; 13 nucleotides agree with TRBD2. The germline gives CDR1 MNHEY, CDR2 SVGAGI. There are 17 residues in the CDR3. V trimming: 2 bases; J trimming: 12 bases; junction bases outside the gene matches: 13.